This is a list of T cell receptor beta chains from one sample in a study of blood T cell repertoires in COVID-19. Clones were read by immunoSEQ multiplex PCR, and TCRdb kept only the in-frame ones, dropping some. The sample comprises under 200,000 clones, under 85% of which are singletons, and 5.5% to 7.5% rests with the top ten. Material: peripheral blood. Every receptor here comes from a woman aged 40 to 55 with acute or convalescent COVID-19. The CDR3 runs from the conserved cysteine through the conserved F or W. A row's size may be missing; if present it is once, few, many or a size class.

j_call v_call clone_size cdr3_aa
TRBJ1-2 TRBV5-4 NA CASSYDRNLHGYTF
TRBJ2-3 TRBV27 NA CASSLYASNTDTQYF
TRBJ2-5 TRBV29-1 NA CSVDGRRQETQYF
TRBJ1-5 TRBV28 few CASTAGGAGNQPQHF
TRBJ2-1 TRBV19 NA CASSIPTSAYNEQFF
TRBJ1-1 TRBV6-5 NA CASKSGTDTEAFF
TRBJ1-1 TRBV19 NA CASSIVSGNTEAFF
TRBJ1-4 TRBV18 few CASSPTQTTNEKLFF
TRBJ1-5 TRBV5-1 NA CASSLAGAGGQPQHF
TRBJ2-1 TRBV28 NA CASRPVSGRGEQFF
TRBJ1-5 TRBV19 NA CASSTMYSNQPQHF
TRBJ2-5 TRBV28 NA CASSFGPDNQETQYF
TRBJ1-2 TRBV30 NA CAWRIQGAQEGYTF
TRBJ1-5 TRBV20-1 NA CSASFDQPQHF
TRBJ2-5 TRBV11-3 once CASSLGVDTQETQYF
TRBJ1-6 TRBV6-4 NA CASENSGTEGPPLHF
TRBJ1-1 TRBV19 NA CATHRGAGVTEAFF
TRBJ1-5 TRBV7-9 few CASSLGQGHQPQHF
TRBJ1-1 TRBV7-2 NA CASSLDWGGMNTEAFF
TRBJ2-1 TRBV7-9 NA CASSPGRDEQFF
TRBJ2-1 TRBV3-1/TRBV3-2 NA CASSPLSSGRGSVFF
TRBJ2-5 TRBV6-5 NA CASTSWVGQQETQYF
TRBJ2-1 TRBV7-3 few CASSLGQAGFEEQFF
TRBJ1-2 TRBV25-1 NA CASRGGNWYGYTF
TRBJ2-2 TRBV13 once CASSPSGSGIGELFF
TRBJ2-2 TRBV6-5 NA CASSTTGDGTGELFF
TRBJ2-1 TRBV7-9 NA CASSHGRAPYNEQFF
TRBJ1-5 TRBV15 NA CATSGRGPSQPQHF
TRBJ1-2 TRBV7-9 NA CASSLDRGEEGYTF
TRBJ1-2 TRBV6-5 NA CATTNGGYGYTF
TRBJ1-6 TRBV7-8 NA CASSWGQGGNSPLHF
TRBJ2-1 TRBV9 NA CASSVATGTGRHEQFF
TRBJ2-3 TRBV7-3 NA CASSPDVRRGTDTQYF
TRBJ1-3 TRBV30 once CAHVEATGNTIYF
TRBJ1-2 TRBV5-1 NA CASSRPGQGDMSYTF
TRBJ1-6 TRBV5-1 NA CASSVAGVNSPLHF
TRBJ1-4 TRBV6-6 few CASSSRVQTNEKLFF
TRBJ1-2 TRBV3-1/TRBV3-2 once CASSPQHQGVGYTF
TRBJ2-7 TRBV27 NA CASSLQGVDRTAYEQYF
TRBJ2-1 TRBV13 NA CASSDSPLTNEQFF
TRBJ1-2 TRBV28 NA CASSLFSLGRVYGYTF
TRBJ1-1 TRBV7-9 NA CASDRVAEAFF
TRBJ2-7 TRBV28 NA CASSRRLAGGIYEQYF
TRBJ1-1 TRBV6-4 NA CASSDSWVQTTEAFF
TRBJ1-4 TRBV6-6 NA CASTKESGGTGEKLFF
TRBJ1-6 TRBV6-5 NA CASSFGQGSPLHF